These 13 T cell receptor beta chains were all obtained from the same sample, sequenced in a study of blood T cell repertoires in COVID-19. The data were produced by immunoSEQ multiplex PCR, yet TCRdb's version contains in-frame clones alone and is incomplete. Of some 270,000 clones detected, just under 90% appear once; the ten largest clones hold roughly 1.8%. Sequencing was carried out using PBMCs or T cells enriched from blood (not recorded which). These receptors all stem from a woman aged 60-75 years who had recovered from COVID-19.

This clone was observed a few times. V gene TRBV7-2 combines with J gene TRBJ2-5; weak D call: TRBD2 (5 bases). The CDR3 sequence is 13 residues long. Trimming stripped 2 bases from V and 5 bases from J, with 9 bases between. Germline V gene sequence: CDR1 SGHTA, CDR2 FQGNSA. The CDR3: CASSLRGIETQYF. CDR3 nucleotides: TGTGCCAGCAGCTTAAGAGGGATTGAGACCCAGTACTTC.

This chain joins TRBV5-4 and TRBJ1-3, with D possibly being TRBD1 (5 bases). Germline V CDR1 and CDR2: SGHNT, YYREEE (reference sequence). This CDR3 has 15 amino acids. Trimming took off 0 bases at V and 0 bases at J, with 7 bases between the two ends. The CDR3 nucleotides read TGTGCCAGCAGCTTGGGGGGCAACTCTGGAAACACCATATATTTT. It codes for CASSLGGNSGNTIYF. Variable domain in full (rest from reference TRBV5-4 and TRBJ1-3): ETGVTQSPTHLIKTRGQQVTLRCSSQSGHNTVSWYQQALGQGPQFIFQYYREEENGRGNFPPRFSGLQFPNYSSELNVNALELDDSALYLCASSLGGNSGNTIYFGEGSWLTVV.

The CDR3 reads CASSLELAGGANTGELFF. CDR3 bases: TGCGCCAGCAGCTTGGAGCTAGCGGGGGGAGCGAACACCGGGGAGCTGTTTTTT. The chain recombines TRBV5-1 with TRBJ2-2; 11 nucleotides align to TRBD2. Trimming at V came to 0 bases and at J to 0 bases, leaving 4 bases not matched to a gene. The CDR3 covers 18 residues. CDR1 and CDR2 (germline): SGHRS, YFSETQ.

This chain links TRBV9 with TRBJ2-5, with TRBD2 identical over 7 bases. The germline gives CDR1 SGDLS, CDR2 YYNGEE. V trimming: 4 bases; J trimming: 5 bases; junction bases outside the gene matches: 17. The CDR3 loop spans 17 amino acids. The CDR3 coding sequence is TGTGCCAGCAGCCTGCGGACGGCTGGAAGCGGGGATGAGACCCAGTACTTC. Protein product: CASSLRTAGSGDETQYF.

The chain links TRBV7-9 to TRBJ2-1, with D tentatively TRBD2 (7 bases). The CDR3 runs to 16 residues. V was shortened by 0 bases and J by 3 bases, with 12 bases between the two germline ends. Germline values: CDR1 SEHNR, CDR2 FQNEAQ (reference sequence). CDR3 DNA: TGTGCCAGCAGCTTAGCGCAGGGGAGGGACTACAATGAGCAGTTCTTC. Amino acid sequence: CASSLAQGRDYNEQFF.

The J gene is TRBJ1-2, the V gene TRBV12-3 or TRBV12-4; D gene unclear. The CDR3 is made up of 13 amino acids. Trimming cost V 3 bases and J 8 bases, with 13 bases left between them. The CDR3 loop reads CASSFGTGWGYTF. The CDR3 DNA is TGTGCCAGCAGTTTTGGAACGGGGTGGGGCTACACCTTC.

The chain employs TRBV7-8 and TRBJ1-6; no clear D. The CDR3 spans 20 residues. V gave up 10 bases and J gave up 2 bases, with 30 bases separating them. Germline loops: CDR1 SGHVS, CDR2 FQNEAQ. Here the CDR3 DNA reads TGTGCCACCGAGCAATTGGAGGGCGCAAACAAGGTTCCCTATAATTCACCCCTCCACTTT. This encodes CATEQLEGANKVPYNSPLHF.

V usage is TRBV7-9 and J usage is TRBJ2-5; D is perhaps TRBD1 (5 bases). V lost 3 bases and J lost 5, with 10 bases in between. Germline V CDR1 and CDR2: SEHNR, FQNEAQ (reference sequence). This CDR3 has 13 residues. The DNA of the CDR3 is TGTGCCAGCAGCTTCGACAGACCGGAGACCCAGTACTTC. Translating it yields CASSFDRPETQYF. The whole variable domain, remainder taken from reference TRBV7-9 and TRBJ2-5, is DTGVSQNPRHKITKRGQNVTFRCDPISEHNRLYWYRQTLGQGPEFLTYFQNEAQLEKSRLLSDRFSAERPKGSFSTLEIQRTEQGDSAMYLCASSFDRPETQYFGPGTRLLVL.

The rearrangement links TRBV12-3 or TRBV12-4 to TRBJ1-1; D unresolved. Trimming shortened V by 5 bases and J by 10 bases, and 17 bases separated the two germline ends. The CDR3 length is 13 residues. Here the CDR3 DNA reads TGTGCCAGCAGTCCCGGGTCCCCTCCGTTAGCTTTCTTT. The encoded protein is CASSPGSPPLAFF.

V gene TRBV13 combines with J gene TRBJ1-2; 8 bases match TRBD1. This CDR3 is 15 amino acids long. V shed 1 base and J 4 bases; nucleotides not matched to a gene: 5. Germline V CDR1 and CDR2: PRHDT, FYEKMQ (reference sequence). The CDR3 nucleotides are TGTGCCAGCAGCTTAGTCCCCCAGGGGGCCTATGGCTACACCTTC. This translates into CASSLVPQGAYGYTF.

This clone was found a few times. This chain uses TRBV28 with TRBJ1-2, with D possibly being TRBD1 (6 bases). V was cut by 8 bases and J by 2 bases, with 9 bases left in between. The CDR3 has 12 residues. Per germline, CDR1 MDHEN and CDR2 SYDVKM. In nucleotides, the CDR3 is TGTGCCAGCGACACAGGGAACTATGGCTACACCTTC. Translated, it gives CASDTGNYGYTF.

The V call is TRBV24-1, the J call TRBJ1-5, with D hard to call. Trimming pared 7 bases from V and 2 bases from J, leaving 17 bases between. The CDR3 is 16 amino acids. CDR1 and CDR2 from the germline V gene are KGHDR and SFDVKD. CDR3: CATSDGLVGGNQPQHF. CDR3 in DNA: TGTGCCACCAGCGACGGCCTAGTGGGTGGCAATCAGCCCCAGCATTTT.

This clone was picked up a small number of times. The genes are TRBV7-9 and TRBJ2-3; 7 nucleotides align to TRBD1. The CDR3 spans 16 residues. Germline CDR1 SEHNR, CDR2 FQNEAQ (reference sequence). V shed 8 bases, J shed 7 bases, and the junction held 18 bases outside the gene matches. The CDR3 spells CASSELLTGSSNTQYF. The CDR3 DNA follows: TGTGCCAGCTCTGAGTTGTTGACAGGGAGTTCGAATACGCAGTATTTT.